This T cell receptor beta chain was observed in a study of cytomegalovirus exposure and HLA in healthy donors. Clones were sequenced by immunoSEQ multiplex PCR, and TCRdb holds only the in-frame ones, with some missing. This table holds about 120,000 clones, 95% to 96% found once. This CDR3 contains 18 residues. The ends were cut back, 0 bases at V and 1 base at J, with 13 bases in the middle. CDR1 is SGHNT, CDR2 YENEEA, per germline. This chain links TRBV11-3 with TRBJ2-6; no reliable D call. Sequencing input: PBMCs. This sequence originates from a man aged 18 to 29 in good health and CMV-seronegative. The DNA for the CDR3 is TGTGCCAGCAGCTTAGAGAGATTTGGAGCATCTGGGGCCAACGTCCTGACTTTC. Translation: CASSLERFGASGANVLTF.